The 30 T cell receptor beta chains below were found in one sample sequenced in a study of cytomegalovirus exposure and HLA in healthy donors. Clones were sequenced by immunoSEQ multiplex PCR, and TCRdb holds only the in-frame ones, with some missing. The top ten clones hold roughly 10% of a sample with 150,000 to 200,000 clones, roughly 84% of them seen once. The sample taken for sequencing was PBMCs. The origin of the receptors is a man in his thirties or forties in good health and CMV-seropositive.

V and J are TRBV7-2 and TRBJ2-7; D gene unclear. The CDR3 totals 14 residues. V gave up 5 bases and J gave up 2 bases, with 13 bases separating them. The germline V gene has CDR1 SGHTA and CDR2 FQGNSA. The CDR3 region has the DNA TGTGCCAGCAGCCTTCGTCCCCCTACCTACGAGCAGTACTTC. It specifies CASSLRPPTYEQYF.

The V gene is TRBV28, the J gene TRBJ2-5; TRBD2 aligns across 11 bases. The germline gives CDR1 MDHEN, CDR2 SYDVKM. Trimming cost V 3 bases and J 3 bases; bases outside gene matches: 3. CDR3 length: 15 amino acids. CDR3 coding DNA: TGTGCCAGCAGTTTCCCGACTAGCGGGGAAGAGACCCAGTACTTC. Its protein product is CASSFPTSGEETQYF.

V and J are TRBV2 and TRBJ2-5, with D possibly matching TRBD2 (5 bases). With 4 bases removed from V and 5 bases from J, the gap between germline ends came to 17 bases. This CDR3 is 15 amino acids long. Germline V gene data show CDR1 as SNHLY and CDR2 as FYNNEI. The CDR3 protein is CASSASQRLGETQYF. The CDR3 DNA reads as TGTGCCAGCAGTGCTTCTCAGCGGCTCGGGGAGACCCAGTACTTC.

This chain links TRBV29-1 with TRBJ1-2; tentative D call: TRBD1 (6 bases). The germline gives CDR1 SQVTM, CDR2 ANQGSEA. The CDR3 loop spans 15 amino acids. Trimming removed 0 bases at V and 1 base at J, with 12 bases between. The CDR3 is CSVEDRTAFNYGYTF. In DNA form, the CDR3 reads TGCAGCGTTGAAGATCGGACAGCCTTTAACTATGGCTACACCTTC. The complete variable domain, with remaining parts taken from reference TRBV29-1 and TRBJ1-2, reads SAVISQKPSRDICQRGTSLTIQCQVDSQVTMMFWYRQQPGQSLTLIATANQGSEATYESGFVIDKFPISRPNLTFSTLTVSNMSPEDSSIYLCSVEDRTAFNYGYTFGSGTRLTVV.

This rearrangement joins TRBV28 to TRBJ2-1; 10 nucleotides align to TRBD1. This CDR3 comprises 15 residues. The trim removed 4 bases at V and 12 bases at J, leaving 12 bases unmatched. CDR1 and CDR2 (germline): MDHEN, SYDVKM. CDR3: CASSSPGQGTFGQFF. CDR3 DNA sequence: TGTGCCAGCAGTTCACCGGGACAGGGGACATTTGGGCAGTTCTTC.

The genes are TRBV7-8 and TRBJ2-5; 13 bases line up with TRBD2. Germline CDR1 is SGHVS and CDR2 is FQNEAQ. The CDR3 is 17 residues long. V was clipped by 2 bases and J by 1 base; unmatched bases: 4. CDR3 DNA: TGTGCCAGCAGCTTACTTAGACTAGCGGGGGGCCAAGAGACCCAGTACTTC. Its translation is CASSLLRLAGGQETQYF.

The chain has TRBV7-2 and TRBJ2-7; 8 positions match TRBD1. Germline loops: CDR1 SGHTA, CDR2 FQGNSA. The CDR3 contains 13 residues. Unmatched junction bases numbered 7, after V lost 6 bases and J lost 6 bases. The CDR3 bases are TGTGCCAGCAGTCGCCCCGGGACAGGCGAGCAGTACTTC. It specifies CASSRPGTGEQYF. The whole variable domain, filled in from reference TRBV7-2 and TRBJ2-7, reads GAGVSQSPSNKVTEKGKDVELRCDPISGHTALYWYRQSLGQGLEFLIYFQGNSAPDKSGLPSDRFSAERTGGSVSTLTIQRTQQEDSAVYLCASSRPGTGEQYFGPGTRLTVT.

This chain joins TRBV10-3 and TRBJ2-7; the D gene is possibly TRBD2 (5 bases). The V gene lost 3 bases and the J gene lost 6 bases, with 9 bases spanning the gap. The CDR3 consists of 12 residues. Per the germline V gene, CDR1 is ENHRY and CDR2 is SYGVKD. The CDR3 loop is CAISDPAAEQYF. The DNA of the CDR3 is TGTGCCATCAGTGATCCAGCGGCCGAGCAGTACTTC.

The rearrangement links TRBV6-1 to TRBJ2-2, with TRBD1 as a possible D gene (6 bases). Trimming stripped 7 bases from V and 1 base from J, with 13 bases between. The CDR3 loop spans 15 amino acids. In germline, CDR1 is MNHNS, CDR2 SASEGT. The CDR3 nucleotides are TGTGCCAGCAATAGGGACATTTGGAACACCGGGGAGCTGTTTTTT. It encodes CASNRDIWNTGELFF.

The chain couples TRBV9 to TRBJ2-6; 9 bases map to TRBD1. From germline, CDR1 is SGDLS and CDR2 YYNGEE. V lost 3 bases to trimming and J lost 1 base; unmatched junction nucleotides: 2. The CDR3 loop spans 16 amino acids. The DNA of the CDR3 is TGTGCCAGCAGCGCCGGGACAGGGTCTGGGGCCAACGTCCTGACTTTC. This codes for CASSAGTGSGANVLTF.

This rearrangement joins TRBV6-1 to TRBJ1-3; D remains unclear. The CDR3 is 15 amino acids. V was pared by 0 bases and J by 4 bases, with 10 bases between. CDR1 MNHNS and CDR2 SASEGT come from the germline V gene. CDR3 amino acids: CASSEAPRSGNTIYF. The CDR3, as DNA: TGTGCCAGCAGTGAAGCCCCGAGGTCAGGAAACACCATATATTTT.

The V call is TRBV20-1, the J call TRBJ2-7; D unclear. Germline CDR1 and CDR2: DFQATT and SNEGSKA (reference sequence). V lost 1 base to trimming and J lost 6 bases, with 7 bases between them. The CDR3 spans 11 residues. The CDR3 DNA reads as TGCAGTGCTAGAGCCATTAGCGAGCAGTACTTC. Its protein is CSARAISEQYF.

The CDR3 DNA reads TGTGCCATCAGTGAGGGGGCAAGAACCGGGGAGCTGTTTTTT. Translation: CAISEGARTGELFF. This chain uses TRBV10-3 with TRBJ2-2; D possibly corresponds to TRBD1 (5 bases). The CDR3 runs 14 residues. V shed 2 bases and J shed 5 bases, with 9 bases lying between them. In germline, CDR1 is ENHRY, CDR2 SYGVKD.

The chain recombines TRBV9 with TRBJ2-7; D is undetermined. Per the germline V gene, CDR1 is SGDLS and CDR2 is YYNGEE. This CDR3 is built from 13 residues. Trimming removed 4 bases from V and 2 bases from J, with 10 bases in between. CDR3 nucleotide sequence: TGTGCCAGCAGCCCCTCGGGTCCCTACGAGCAGTACTTC. Residues: CASSPSGPYEQYF.

The chain carries TRBV2 and TRBJ2-1; 9 bases map to TRBD2. Trimming took 7 bases from V and 3 from J; bases not matched to a gene: 7. This CDR3 has 15 amino acids. The germline gives CDR1 SNHLY, CDR2 FYNNEI. In DNA form, the CDR3 reads TGTGCCAGCACTTTCGCGGGGGGGGACTACAATGAGCAGTTCTTC. The encoded protein is CASTFAGGDYNEQFF.

This chain joins TRBV4-3 and TRBJ2-6, with D perhaps TRBD1 (5 bases). This CDR3 is built from 19 residues. Germline V gene data show CDR1 as LGHNA and CDR2 as YSLEER. V lost 1 base to trimming and J lost 2 bases, with 18 bases between them. The CDR3 nucleotides read TGCGCCAGCAGCCAAGGATACAGGAGACCTTTGACTGGGGCCAACGTCCTGACTTTC. Translation: CASSQGYRRPLTGANVLTF.

The chain carries TRBV9 and TRBJ2-7; TRBD1 agrees at 10 bases. Looked up from germline, CDR1 is SGDLS and CDR2 is YYNGEE. This CDR3 is 16 amino acids long. V lost 4 bases to trimming and J lost 5 bases; unmatched junction nucleotides: 12. The CDR3 reads CASSSPLGQGRNEQYF. The CDR3 nucleotides are TGTGCCAGCAGCTCCCCTCTGGGACAGGGGCGGAACGAGCAGTACTTC.

J is TRBJ2-2 and V is TRBV28, with D tentatively TRBD2 (5 bases). Deletions cut 3 bases from V and 0 bases from J, with 17 bases between. Looked up from germline, CDR1 is MDHEN and CDR2 is SYDVKM. The CDR3 is 18 residues long. The CDR3 DNA reads TGTGCCAGCAGTTTCCCCCCGAGGGTAGGAGCGAACACCGGGGAGCTGTTTTTT. It codes for CASSFPPRVGANTGELFF.

This clone was counted once. The V call is TRBV19, the J call TRBJ1-5, with D perhaps TRBD1 (5 bases). CDR1 LNHDA and CDR2 SQIVND come from the germline V gene (reference sequence). This CDR3 has 16 amino acids. Trimming took 3 bases from V and 3 from J, leaving 15 bases between them. CDR3 nucleotide sequence: TGTGCCAGTAGTATCGACGGGGGATTTGACAATCAGCCCCAGCATTTT. Translating it yields CASSIDGGFDNQPQHF.

The V and J genes are TRBV7-2 and TRBJ1-5, with D unclear. CDR1 SGHTA and CDR2 FQGNSA come from the germline V gene. The CDR3 extends over 16 amino acids. The V end was cut by 1 base, the J end by 3 bases, with 13 bases between. The CDR3 nucleotides read TGTGCCAGCAGCTTAGGGGGTGCGGGATTCAATCAGCCCCAGCATTTT. This sequence encodes CASSLGGAGFNQPQHF.

V usage is TRBV9 and J usage is TRBJ2-7, with 8 bases identical to TRBD1. The CDR3 has 14 amino acids. CDR1 SGDLS and CDR2 YYNGEE come from the germline V gene. J lost 1 base, V lost 3 bases, and 3 bases had no gene match. The CDR3 loop reads CASSAQGASYEQYF. DNA of the CDR3: TGTGCCAGCAGCGCCCAGGGGGCTTCCTACGAGCAGTACTTC. Full variable domain (missing parts from reference TRBV9 and TRBJ2-7): DSGVTQTPKHLITATGQRVTLRCSPRSGDLSVYWYQQSLDQGLQFLIQYYNGEERAKGNILERFSAQQFPDLHSELNLSSLELGDSALYFCASSAQGASYEQYFGPGTRLTVT.

The chain combines TRBV4-1 with TRBJ1-2; 8 bases match TRBD1. There are 16 residues in the CDR3. Losses at the gene ends were 3 bases for V and 2 bases for J; bases not matched to a gene: 8. Germline V gene sequence: CDR1 MGHRA, CDR2 YSYEKL. The CDR3 spells CASSHPGGQGNYGYTF. CDR3 DNA: TGCGCCAGCAGCCACCCCGGAGGACAGGGAAACTATGGCTACACCTTC.

V is TRBV19 and J is TRBJ2-2, with 8 bases that match TRBD2. V lost 6 bases, J lost 3 bases, and 6 bases stayed unmatched. CDR3 length: 15 amino acids. The germline V gene encodes CDR1 LNHDA and CDR2 SQIVND (reference sequence). The CDR3 reads CASRGTSLDTGELFF. CDR3 in DNA: TGTGCCAGTAGGGGGACTAGTCTAGACACCGGGGAGCTGTTTTTT.

The rearrangement links TRBV6-5 to TRBJ2-2; TRBD2 is a possible D gene (5 bases). Looked up from germline, CDR1 is MNHEY and CDR2 is SVGAGI. CDR3 length equals 14 residues. The germline V and J ends were trimmed by 7 bases and 6 bases, with 15 bases remaining between them. CDR3 in DNA: TGTGCCAGCACCCCTCGGGGTTCATCCGGGGAGCTGTTTTTT. This sequence encodes CASTPRGSSGELFF.

This clone was seen many times. The CDR3 region has the DNA TGTGCCAGCGGACAGGCAACTAATGAAAAACTGTTTTTT. Residues: CASGQATNEKLFF. This chain connects TRBV9 to TRBJ1-4; 7 bases align to TRBD1. The CDR3 spans 13 residues. Trimming removed 7 bases from V and 0 bases from J; junction bases left unmatched: 0. Germline V gene data show CDR1 as SGDLS and CDR2 as YYNGEE.

This chain joins TRBV9 and TRBJ2-7; 8 nucleotides align to TRBD1. Germline CDR1 reads SGDLS; CDR2 reads YYNGEE. The J segment lost 3 bases and the V segment lost 0 bases, leaving 8 bases of the junction unmatched. The length of the CDR3 is 16 residues. CDR3 DNA sequence: TGTGCCAGCAGCGTAGGCGGGACAGGTCTCTTCTACGAGCAGTACTTC. It is translated as CASSVGGTGLFYEQYF.

The chain joins TRBV9 to TRBJ2-7, with 11 bases matching TRBD2. The germline V gene encodes CDR1 SGDLS and CDR2 YYNGEE. The CDR3 has 15 amino acids. The ends lost 0 bases at V and 2 bases at J; junction bases unmatched: 1. This CDR3 is CASSVGSGRAYEQYF. As DNA, the CDR3 is TGTGCCAGCAGCGTAGGTAGCGGGAGGGCCTACGAGCAGTACTTC. Using reference TRBV9 and TRBJ2-7 for the parts outside the CDR3, the full variable domain is DSGVTQTPKHLITATGQRVTLRCSPRSGDLSVYWYQQSLDQGLQFLIQYYNGEERAKGNILERFSAQQFPDLHSELNLSSLELGDSALYFCASSVGSGRAYEQYFGPGTRLTVT.

The chain employs TRBV18 and TRBJ1-2, with D possibly being TRBD1 (6 bases). Per germline, CDR1 KGHSH and CDR2 LQKENI. CDR3 length equals 14 residues. Trimming took 3 bases from V and 1 from J, leaving 9 bases between them. CDR3: CASSPEDSNYGYTF. The CDR3 DNA reads as TGTGCCAGCTCACCGGAGGACAGTAACTATGGCTACACCTTC.

This clone came up a few times. The chain joins TRBV30 to TRBJ1-5; 7 nucleotides agree with TRBD1. Trimming at V came to 3 bases and at J to 5 bases, leaving 4 bases not matched to a gene. CDR1 GTSNPN and CDR2 SVGIG come from the germline V gene (reference sequence). The CDR3 has 13 amino acids. The CDR3 sequence is CAWSPDRDQPQHF. The CDR3 coding sequence is TGTGCCTGGAGCCCCGACAGGGATCAGCCCCAGCATTTT.

V is TRBV4-1 and J is TRBJ2-1, with TRBD1 matching over 12 bases. The CDR3 spans 17 residues. Per the germline V gene, CDR1 is MGHRA and CDR2 is YSYEKL. V shed 3 bases and J 7 bases; nucleotides not matched to a gene: 10. The chain's CDR3 is CASSHLGGTGGLNEQFF. The CDR3 coding sequence is TGCGCCAGCAGCCATCTCGGAGGGACAGGGGGCCTGAATGAGCAGTTCTTC.